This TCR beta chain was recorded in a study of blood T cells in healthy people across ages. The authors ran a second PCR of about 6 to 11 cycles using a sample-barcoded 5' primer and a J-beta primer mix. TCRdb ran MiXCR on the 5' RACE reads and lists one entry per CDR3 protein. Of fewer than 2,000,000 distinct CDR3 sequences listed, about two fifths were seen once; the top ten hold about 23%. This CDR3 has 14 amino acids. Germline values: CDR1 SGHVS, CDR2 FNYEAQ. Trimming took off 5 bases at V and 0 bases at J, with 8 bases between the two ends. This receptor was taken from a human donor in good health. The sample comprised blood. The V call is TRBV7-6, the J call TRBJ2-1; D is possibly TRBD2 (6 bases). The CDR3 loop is CASSNGGSYNEQFF. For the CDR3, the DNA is TGTGCCAGCAGCAACGGGGGCTCCTACAATGAGCAGTTCTTC.